This note documents a single T cell receptor (beta chain) sequence. Germline V gene lookup returns CDR1 SQVTM and CDR2 ANQGSEA. The CDR3 sequence is 9 residues long. The data derive from a study of blood T cell repertoires in COVID-19. Clones were sequenced by immunoSEQ multiplex PCR, and TCRdb holds only the in-frame ones, with some missing. The sample lists some 110,000 clones, more than 75% occurring once. The chain uses TRBV29-1 and TRBJ1-2, with no clear D. The TCR originated in a man aged 70-80 years with acute or convalescent COVID-19. Sequenced sample: peripheral blood. Written as DNA, the CDR3 is TGCGCAGGAGGTGATGGCTACACCTTC. Encoded protein: CAGGDGYTF.